This TCR beta chain was documented in a study of OX40 agonist ivuxolimab in advanced cancers. Overall study context: At 0.01 to 10 mg/kg, ivuxolimab was administered intravenously to patients every 2 weeks. Dose-escalation patients suffered from hepatocellular carcinoma, melanoma, renal cell or head and neck cancer. Study-level results: In general, CD8+ T cells held more expanded clones than CD4+ did, on average.

Concerning this clone itself: Antigen specificity is unknown.

CDR1 and CDR2 from the germline V gene are MNHNS and SASEGT. This CDR3 is 12 amino acids long. The V gene lost 7 bases and the J gene lost 8 bases, with 13 bases spanning the gap. Sequencing was performed with immunoSEQ multiplex PCR; in TCRdb, only in-frame clones are kept and a portion is missing. The sample lists 60,000 to 75,000 clones, about four fifths occurring once. Peripheral blood came from all dose cohorts at three timepoints. The V gene is TRBV6-1, the J gene TRBJ2-3; weak D call: TRBD1 (5 bases). The receptor's source is an adult with an advanced solid tumor such as melanoma, head and neck, liver or kidney cancer. The input for sequencing was CD4+ or CD8+ T cells sorted from blood, taken in a trial of the OX40 agonist ivuxolimab. The CDR3 region has the DNA TGTGCCAGCACCAGGGATGTAGGTACGCAGTATTTT. Protein: CASTRDVGTQYF.